A selection of T cell receptor beta chains follows, all from one sample in a study of T cell repertoires in cytomegalovirus infection. One entry per CDR3 protein results from TCRdb running MiXCR on the reads. The data hold fewer than 1,000,000 distinct CDR3 sequences, with approximately 30% observed a single time. Their antigens remain unidentified. The source material was cultured CD8+ T cells from PBMCs, sampled from culture after CMV antigen stimulation. Receptors were obtained from a human donor in good health (CMV status not recorded). Some clones in this sample may be carry-over from other donors' samples. Both conserved end residues are part of each CDR3.

TRBV6-1	TRBJ1-4	CASSPRTLEGEKLFF
TRBV12-3/TRBV12-4	TRBJ2-5	CASSAYRDFQETQYF
TRBV14	TRBJ1-1	CASSQDIGTGGLNTEAFF
TRBV5-5	TRBJ2-3	CASSLSSEVRTDTQYF
TRBV7-9	TRBJ2-5	CASSLVPEETQYF
TRBV7-6	TRBJ1-2	CASSLGAGGVPDFEAYGYTF
TRBV6-5	TRBJ2-1	CATGTAYNEQFF
TRBV6-2/TRBV6-3	TRBJ2-3	CASSLEGGPTDTQYF
TRBV12-3/TRBV12-4	TRBJ2-5	CASSFNRGHQETQYF
TRBV10-3	TRBJ1-4	CAISAAAGGNEKLFF
TRBV7-9	TRBJ2-5	CASSLPGSGSRETQYF
TRBV11-3	TRBJ1-1	CASSFGQGDTEAFF
TRBV10-3	TRBJ1-4	CATRGREEELFF
TRBV6-5	TRBJ1-5	CASRSGQGTTYSNQPQHF
TRBV12-3/TRBV12-4	TRBJ2-3	CANSPGGITDTQYF
TRBV19	TRBJ2-1	CASSIGGSGNEQFF
TRBV29-1	TRBJ1-2	CSVEFWQTYGYTF
TRBV7-6	TRBJ1-2	CASSYQGDASYGYTF
TRBV4-1	TRBJ2-3	CASSQGALAGGTDTQYF
TRBV24-1	TRBJ1-2	CATSVPGDDYGYTF
TRBV7-9	TRBJ2-7	CASSAVSWETYEQYF
TRBV19	TRBJ1-5	CASSSQGASYNQPQHF
TRBV12-3/TRBV12-4	TRBJ1-2	CASSFQGAGYGYTF
TRBV7-7	TRBJ2-1	CASSFGTVDNEQFF
TRBV28	TRBJ1-1	CASSSRQGARNTEAFF
TRBV12-3/TRBV12-4	TRBJ2-2	CASSPRTSYTGELFF
TRBV6-5	TRBJ2-2	CASSSYLSGTSTGELFF
TRBV2	TRBJ1-1	CASTQGAGRASEAFF
TRBV6-2/TRBV6-3	TRBJ2-3	CASSYLLRDTQYF
TRBV20-1	TRBJ1-1	CSARDVSQGARTEAFF
TRBV7-2	TRBJ2-1	CASSFPGTSNEQFF
TRBV6-1	TRBJ2-2	CASSPGTHTGELFF
TRBV9	TRBJ1-5	CASSVAGESNQPQHF
TRBV5-6	TRBJ1-5	CASSFGTGGRQPQHF
TRBV4-2	TRBJ1-6	CASSQGPSGQGNSPLHF
TRBV10-2	TRBJ2-3	CASSVLGLAGGPVSDTQYF
TRBV4-1	TRBJ2-1	CASSQQPAGVSYNEQFF
TRBV7-8	TRBJ2-4	CASSPLGGQKNIQYF
TRBV7-9	TRBJ1-5	CASSSGYHNQPQHF
TRBV5-5	TRBJ1-2	CASSMTGLGYTF
TRBV7-6	TRBJ2-5	CASRAGTGSRFLYF
TRBV20-1	TRBJ2-6	CSALWETGGSGGANVLTF